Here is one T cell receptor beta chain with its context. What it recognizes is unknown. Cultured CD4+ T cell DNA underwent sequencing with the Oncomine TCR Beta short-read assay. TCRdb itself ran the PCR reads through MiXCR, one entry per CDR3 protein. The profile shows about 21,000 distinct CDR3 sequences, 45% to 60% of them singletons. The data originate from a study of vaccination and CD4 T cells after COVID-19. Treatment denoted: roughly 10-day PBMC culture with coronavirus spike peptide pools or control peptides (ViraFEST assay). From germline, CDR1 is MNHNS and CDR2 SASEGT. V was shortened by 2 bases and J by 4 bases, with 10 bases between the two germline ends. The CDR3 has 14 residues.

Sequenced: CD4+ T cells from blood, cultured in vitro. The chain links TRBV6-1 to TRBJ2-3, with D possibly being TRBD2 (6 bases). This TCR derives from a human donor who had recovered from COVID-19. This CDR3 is CASSEIGGPDTQYF. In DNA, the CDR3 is TGTGCCAGCAGTGAAATAGGAGGGCCAGATACGCAGTATTTT.